These 30 T cell receptor beta chains came from one sample sequenced in a study of beta chain features in type 1 diabetes. The authors reverse transcribed all of the isolated RNA, so sequencing captured expressed TCRB transcripts. Libraries were prepared by immunoSEQ multiplex PCR; TCRdb keeps only in-frame clonotypes and omits some of them. Of hundreds of thousands of clones listed, around 15% were seen once; the top ten hold 0.09% to 0.095%. The sample taken for sequencing was naive CD4+ T cells from blood. All receptors derive from a man younger than 30 in good health.

J is TRBJ1-4 and V is TRBV7-9; no definite D call. The CDR3 contains 15 residues. The V end lost 5 bases, the J end lost 0 bases, and 10 bases lay between the germline ends. The germline gives CDR1 SEHNR, CDR2 FQNEAQ (reference sequence). The CDR3 nucleotides are TGTGCCAGCAGCCCTTTCAGCGCAACTAATGAAAAACTGTTTTTT. Residues: CASSPFSATNEKLFF.

This clone has just a few counts. The chain carries TRBV6-5 and TRBJ1-1, with D perhaps matching TRBD1 (6 bases). CDR3 length: 14 amino acids. Trimming shortened V by 2 bases and J by 3 bases, and 10 bases separated the two germline ends. Germline V gene data show CDR1 as MNHEY and CDR2 as SVGAGI. This CDR3 reads CASSYQGRDTEAFF. CDR3 in DNA: TGTGCCAGCAGTTACCAGGGGAGGGACACTGAAGCTTTCTTT.

This clone was observed a few times. The V and J genes are TRBV6-5 and TRBJ2-1; D unresolved. Germline loops: CDR1 MNHEY, CDR2 SVGAGI. V dropped 10 bases and J dropped 8 bases, with 18 bases sitting between them. The CDR3 length is 13 residues. Written as DNA, the CDR3 is TGTGCCATCAGCGAAGCTGTCTTCGATGAGCAGTTCTTC. Translated: CAISEAVFDEQFF.

The gene calls are TRBV27 and TRBJ1-5, with D unclear. CDR1 is MNHEY and CDR2 is SMNVEV in the germline V gene (reference sequence). The CDR3 loop spans 16 amino acids. Trimming stripped 1 base from V and 2 bases from J, with 12 bases between. The CDR3 DNA sequence: TGTGCCAGCAGTTTATTCGCAGCTGGGGGCAATCAGCCCCAGCATTTT. It yields the protein CASSLFAAGGNQPQHF.

A few counts support this clone. The V call is TRBV27, the J call TRBJ2-5; D is perhaps TRBD1 (5 bases). Germline loops: CDR1 MNHEY, CDR2 SMNVEV (reference sequence). This CDR3 comprises 14 residues. V lost 2 bases and J 5 bases, leaving 12 bases between the germline ends. In DNA form, the CDR3 reads TGTGCCAGCAGTTTACTTGGGGCCGTGGAGACCCAGTACTTC. Encoded protein: CASSLLGAVETQYF.

The sample holds a few counts of this clone. The chain has TRBV7-2 and TRBJ2-3; a weak D match, TRBD2 (5 bases). V gave up 3 bases and J gave up 1 base, with 11 bases separating them. The CDR3 runs to 15 residues. Germline-derived CDR1 and CDR2 are SGHTA and FQGNSA. This CDR3 is CASSLGDQRTDTQYF. The CDR3, as DNA: TGTGCCAGCAGCTTGGGAGACCAACGCACAGATACGCAGTATTTT.

The V gene is TRBV9, the J gene TRBJ2-7; D not certain. Trimming left V 0 bases short and J 2 bases short, with 12 bases between. Per germline, CDR1 SGDLS and CDR2 YYNGEE. This CDR3 comprises 15 residues. The CDR3 DNA reads TGTGCCAGCAGCGTAGCATCAGCGAAGCCCTACGAGCAGTACTTC. Its protein is CASSVASAKPYEQYF.

The genes are TRBV2 and TRBJ2-7, with a weak D call TRBD1 (5 bases). Germline assignment: CDR1 SNHLY and CDR2 FYNNEI. The length of the CDR3 is 13 residues. Trimming removed 2 bases at V and 4 bases at J, with 9 bases between. CDR3 sequence (DNA): TGTGCCAGCAGTGAATGGGGCGTTTACGAGCAGTACTTC. Translated: CASSEWGVYEQYF.

The sample holds a few counts of this clone. This chain connects TRBV7-9 to TRBJ1-6; TRBD1 is a possible D gene (6 bases). With 5 bases removed from V and 10 bases from J, the gap between germline ends came to 18 bases. Germline-derived CDR1 and CDR2 are SEHNR and FQNEAQ (reference sequence). This CDR3 contains 15 residues. DNA of the CDR3: TGTGCCAGCAGCGCCCCGGCGGGGGACATGTCACCCCTCCACTTT. Translated: CASSAPAGDMSPLHF.

The chain combines TRBV28 with TRBJ2-4; 7 bases fit TRBD1. Germline V CDR1 and CDR2: MDHEN, SYDVKM. The ends lost 2 bases at V and 0 bases at J; junction bases unmatched: 7. There are 17 residues in the CDR3. The DNA for the CDR3 is TGTGCCAGCAGTTTAATCACAGGGGTGGGAGCCAAAAACATTCAGTACTTC. Its protein is CASSLITGVGAKNIQYF. The variable domain in full, with the rest retrieved from reference TRBV28 and TRBJ2-4, is DVKVTQSSRYLVKRTGEKVFLECVQDMDHENMFWYRQDPGLGLRLIYFSYDVKMKEKGDIPEGYSVSREKKERFSLILESASTNQTSMYLCASSLITGVGAKNIQYFGAGTRLSVL.

V usage is TRBV2 and J usage is TRBJ2-7; 9 bases are a match to TRBD1. With V trimmed by 7 bases and J by 0 bases, 4 bases remained unmatched. The length of the CDR3 is 14 residues. Germline lookup yields CDR1 SNHLY and CDR2 FYNNEI. The CDR3 is CASNGQGSSYEQYF. The CDR3 bases are TGTGCCAGCAATGGACAGGGGAGCTCCTACGAGCAGTACTTC.

The gene calls are TRBV5-1 and TRBJ1-1; D ambiguous. CDR1 is SGHRS, CDR2 YFSETQ, per germline. Trimming removed 4 bases from V and 4 bases from J, with 14 bases in between. The CDR3 is 14 residues long. As DNA, the CDR3 is TGCGCCAGCAGCCACGGTGGGGTAGGCACTGAAGCTTTCTTT. It translates to CASSHGGVGTEAFF.

This clone was observed a handful of times. The chain employs TRBV29-1 and TRBJ1-1, with 9 nucleotides matching TRBD1. Germline CDR1 SQVTM, CDR2 ANQGSEA. The ends lost 4 bases at V and 7 bases at J; junction bases unmatched: 1. This CDR3 comprises 11 residues. The CDR3 DNA reads TGCAGCGTTGGGGGACAGGGTGAAGCTTTCTTT. Amino acid sequence: CSVGGQGEAFF.

V usage is TRBV9 and J usage is TRBJ1-1; tentatively, D is TRBD1 (5 bases). V was shortened by 2 bases and J by 7 bases, with 12 bases between the two germline ends. Germline V gene data show CDR1 as SGDLS and CDR2 as YYNGEE. This CDR3 spans 13 amino acids. The CDR3 nucleotides read TGTGCCAGCAGCGTGGAGGGGTTTGGTGAAGCTTTCTTT. This gives the protein CASSVEGFGEAFF.

This chain connects TRBV7-2 to TRBJ2-5; 8 bases line up with TRBD2. The CDR3 is 16 amino acids. V lost 5 bases to trimming and J lost 1 base; unmatched junction nucleotides: 9. Germline CDR1 reads SGHTA; CDR2 reads FQGNSA. This chain's CDR3 is CASSPGGGAVQETQYF. The CDR3 coding sequence is TGTGCCAGCAGCCCGGGAGGGGGGGCGGTCCAAGAGACCCAGTACTTC.

The gene calls are TRBV5-1 and TRBJ1-1; D unresolved. Germline V gene sequence: CDR1 SGHRS, CDR2 YFSETQ. The CDR3 totals 12 residues. Trimming stripped 2 bases from V and 6 bases from J, with 8 bases between. The CDR3 spells CASSLRGSEAFF. In DNA form, the CDR3 reads TGCGCCAGCAGCTTACGAGGGTCTGAAGCTTTCTTT.

This clone was seen many times. This chain uses TRBV4-3 with TRBJ2-4; D might be TRBD2 (5 bases). The germline V gene encodes CDR1 LGHNA and CDR2 YSLEER. The CDR3 length is 14 residues. Trimming left V 0 bases short and J 6 bases short, with 9 bases between. The CDR3 loop is CASSQDHRGNIQYF. CDR3 nucleotides: TGCGCCAGCAGCCAAGATCACCGGGGAAACATTCAGTACTTC.

V is TRBV7-9 and J is TRBJ1-2; 8 bases agree with TRBD1. CDR3 length equals 15 residues. CDR1 and CDR2 (germline): SEHNR, FQNEAQ (reference sequence). With 3 bases clipped from V and 4 bases from J, the junction kept 7 bases outside the gene matches. CDR3 amino acids: CASSLTTGGVYGYTF. DNA for the CDR3: TGTGCCAGCAGCTTGACTACAGGGGGAGTCTATGGCTACACCTTC.

This clone was observed once. The sample contains more than one DNA sequence encoding this CDR3. The chain carries TRBV9 and TRBJ2-5; 7 bases align to TRBD2. This CDR3 comprises 14 residues. CDR1 is SGDLS and CDR2 is YYNGEE in the germline V gene. V was pared by 3 bases and J by 1 base, with 3 bases of the junction left unmatched. The chain's CDR3 is CASSAGTTQETQYF. The DNA of the CDR3 is TGTGCCAGCAGCGCTGGGACTACCCAAGAGACCCAGTACTTC.

The genes are TRBV30 and TRBJ1-3, with D perhaps matching TRBD1 (6 bases). Germline V gene sequence: CDR1 GTSNPN, CDR2 SVGIG (reference sequence). The CDR3 is 15 residues long. V lost 0 bases to trimming and J lost 2 bases, with 11 bases between them. CDR3 bases: TGTGCCTGGAGTGTAGGGGGGCTCCCTGGAAACACCATATATTTT. It codes for CAWSVGGLPGNTIYF.

This clone was found a few times. The chain carries TRBV7-9 and TRBJ1-6, with 7 bases that match TRBD1. CDR1 is SEHNR and CDR2 is FQNEAQ in the germline V gene (reference sequence). The CDR3 consists of 16 residues. V shed 3 bases and J 7 bases; nucleotides not matched to a gene: 9. The CDR3 nucleotides are TGTGCCAGCAGCTTTCGAGGGACAGATAAGAATTCACCCCTCCACTTT. Translating it yields CASSFRGTDKNSPLHF.

A few counts support this clone. The chain joins TRBV18 to TRBJ2-7; maybe TRBD1 (5 bases). Germline CDR1 KGHSH, CDR2 LQKENI. With 2 bases removed from V and 5 bases from J, the gap between germline ends came to 10 bases. This CDR3 contains 13 residues. CDR3 sequence: CASSPGAVHEQYF. The CDR3 DNA is TGTGCCAGCTCACCAGGGGCCGTCCACGAGCAGTACTTC.

This chain joins TRBV6-1 and TRBJ2-5, with 12 bases matching TRBD1. CDR3 length: 14 amino acids. Looked up from germline, CDR1 is MNHNS and CDR2 is SASEGT. With V trimmed by 6 bases and J by 5 bases, 4 bases remained unmatched. CDR3 bases: TGTGCCAGCAGGGGACAGGGGGCCCGGGAGACCCAGTACTTC. It codes for CASRGQGARETQYF.

The chain carries TRBV5-4 and TRBJ1-1; D gene ambiguous. Trimming left V 4 bases short and J 0 bases short, with 7 bases between. The CDR3 extends over 13 amino acids. CDR1 is SGHNT and CDR2 is YYREEE in the germline V gene (reference sequence). DNA for the CDR3: TGTGCCAGCAGCCCGGGCGTGAACACTGAAGCTTTCTTT. Its translation is CASSPGVNTEAFF.

The table lists this clone with a few counts. The CDR3, as DNA: TGTGCCAGCAGCTCTTCGAGGCAGGGGAAAGAGCCCCAGCATTTT. It specifies CASSSSRQGKEPQHF. V gene TRBV7-9 combines with J gene TRBJ1-5; D is possibly TRBD1 (6 bases). The CDR3 is made up of 15 amino acids. Germline V lookup: CDR1 SEHNR, CDR2 FQNEAQ (reference sequence). With 4 bases removed from V and 8 bases from J, the gap between germline ends came to 18 bases.

This clone was found a few times. V and J are TRBV19 and TRBJ2-1; D remains unclear. Trimming removed 6 bases from V and 12 bases from J, with 18 bases in between. Germline V gives CDR1 LNHDA, CDR2 SQIVND (reference sequence). This CDR3 comprises 13 residues. In DNA, the CDR3 is TGTGCCAGTAGAGGTAGCTTTCTAGGCGGGCAGTTCTTC. Translation gives CASRGSFLGGQFF.

This chain connects TRBV19 to TRBJ2-2; D is unclear. In germline, CDR1 is LNHDA, CDR2 SQIVND (reference sequence). V was trimmed by 7 bases and J by 0 bases, leaving 12 bases between them. The CDR3 runs to 15 residues. As DNA, the CDR3 is TGTGCCAGTACCGCCTGGGGTCCGAACACCGGGGAGCTGTTTTTT. It specifies CASTAWGPNTGELFF.

This clone has a handful of counts. The V gene is TRBV19, the J gene TRBJ2-7; D is unresolved. V was pared by 3 bases and J by 1 base, with 10 bases between. This CDR3 has 14 amino acids. Germline V gene sequence: CDR1 LNHDA, CDR2 SQIVND (reference sequence). As DNA, the CDR3 is TGTGCCAGTAGTATTGAAGGAAGATCCTACGAGCAGTACTTC. Its translation is CASSIEGRSYEQYF.

This clone was detected only a few times. The J gene is TRBJ2-1, the V gene TRBV9; weak D call: TRBD1 (6 bases). The CDR3 extends over 16 amino acids. V was cut by 0 bases and J by 4 bases, with 14 bases left in between. The germline CDR1 and CDR2 sequences are SGDLS and YYNGEE. CDR3 bases: TGTGCCAGCAGCGTAGGGCCAACCAGGGGTTACAATGAGCAGTTCTTC. It encodes CASSVGPTRGYNEQFF.

This clone was detected only a few times. CDR3: CPSIGKGAFF. The CDR3 DNA follows: TGCCCTAGCATCGGGAAAGGGGCTTTCTTT. The rearrangement links TRBV5-1 to TRBJ1-1; D is ambiguous. This CDR3 is built from 10 residues. Germline V gene lookup returns CDR1 SGHRS and CDR2 YFSETQ.